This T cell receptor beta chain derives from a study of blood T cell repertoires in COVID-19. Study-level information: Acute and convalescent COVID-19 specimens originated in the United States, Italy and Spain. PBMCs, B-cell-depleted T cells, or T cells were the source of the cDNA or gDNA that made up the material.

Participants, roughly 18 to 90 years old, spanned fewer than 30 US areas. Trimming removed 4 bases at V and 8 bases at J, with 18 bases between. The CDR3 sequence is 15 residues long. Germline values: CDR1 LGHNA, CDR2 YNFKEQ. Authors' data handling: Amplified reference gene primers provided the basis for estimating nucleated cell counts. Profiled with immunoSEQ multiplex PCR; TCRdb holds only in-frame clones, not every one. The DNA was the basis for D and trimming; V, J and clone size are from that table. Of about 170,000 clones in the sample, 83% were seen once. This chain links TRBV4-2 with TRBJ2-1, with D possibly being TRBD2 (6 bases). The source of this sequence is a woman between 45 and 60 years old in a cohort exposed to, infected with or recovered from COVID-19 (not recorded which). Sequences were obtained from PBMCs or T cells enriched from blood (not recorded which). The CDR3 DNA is TGTGCCAGCAGCCTCGACCCGCAACTAGCCCATGAGCAGTTCTTC. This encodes CASSLDPQLAHEQFF.